This T cell receptor beta chain came from a study of blood T cell repertoires in COVID-19. Study context: PBMCs, B-cell-depleted T cells, or T cells provided the cDNA or gDNA that made up the material.

The V gene end was trimmed by 2 bases and the J gene end by 2 bases; junction bases not matched to a gene: 7. CDR1 and CDR2 from the germline V gene are MDHEN and SYDVKM. This CDR3 comprises 17 residues. Produced via immunoSEQ multiplex PCR; TCRdb's table is partial and in-frame only. The sample yields about 140,000 clones, about 87% seen once. The origin of this receptor is a man between 60 and 75 years old with active or convalescent COVID-19. Sequenced material: peripheral blood. The gene calls are TRBV28 and TRBJ2-3; 10 bases are a match to TRBD2. The CDR3 reads CASSLVAGGPYTDTQYF. CDR3 DNA: TGTGCCAGCAGTTTAGTAGCGGGAGGCCCATACACAGATACGCAGTATTTT.